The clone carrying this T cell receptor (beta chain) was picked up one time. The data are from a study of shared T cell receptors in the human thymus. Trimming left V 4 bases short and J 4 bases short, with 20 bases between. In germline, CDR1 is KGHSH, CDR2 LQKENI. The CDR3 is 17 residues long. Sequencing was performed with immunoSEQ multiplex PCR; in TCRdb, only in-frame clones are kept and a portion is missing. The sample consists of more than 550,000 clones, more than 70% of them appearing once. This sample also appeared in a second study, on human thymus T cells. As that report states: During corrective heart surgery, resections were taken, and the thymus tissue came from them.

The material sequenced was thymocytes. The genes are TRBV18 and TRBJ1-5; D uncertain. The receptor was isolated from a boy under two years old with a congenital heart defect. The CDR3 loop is CASSHAGLPGRNQPQHF. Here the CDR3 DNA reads TGTGCCAGCTCACACGCTGGACTTCCCGGTCGAAATCAGCCCCAGCATTTT.